This T cell receptor beta chain was sequenced in a study of shared clonotypes between healthy human individuals. Points from the study as a whole: Generation probabilities were higher for clonotypes shared across all four sorted-subset donors than for unshared ones.

CD45RO-negative CD8 cells positively selected for CCR7 made up the naive population, which excluded terminally differentiated effector memory CD45RA+ cells. About this clone: Its antigen remains unknown.

This was a deep-level run. Once extracted for a subset, genomic DNA was divided evenly among several immunoSEQ plates. Under the authors' procedure: Filtering differed for immunoSEQ, which gave only junction sequences without quality scores. Measured with immunoSEQ multiplex PCR; TCRdb has only the in-frame clones, and not every one. D and trimming come from the DNA, and the V and J calls and clone size come from that table. The repertoire consists of some 2.1 million clones, with 93% occurring once and the leading ten covering under 2%. This receptor was taken from a man aged 18-30 years in good health. Some clones in this sample may be carry-over from other donors' samples. The material sequenced was naive CD8+ T cells from PBMCs.

CDR3 amino acids: CASSLGQGLMNTEAFF. DNA of the CDR3: TGTGCCAGCAGTTTAGGGCAGGGATTGATGAACACTGAAGCTTTCTTT. This chain uses TRBV27 with TRBJ1-1, with a weak D call TRBD1 (5 bases). Trimming took off 2 bases at V and 0 bases at J, with 13 bases between the two ends. Germline V lookup: CDR1 MNHEY, CDR2 SMNVEV (reference sequence). The length of the CDR3 is 16 residues.